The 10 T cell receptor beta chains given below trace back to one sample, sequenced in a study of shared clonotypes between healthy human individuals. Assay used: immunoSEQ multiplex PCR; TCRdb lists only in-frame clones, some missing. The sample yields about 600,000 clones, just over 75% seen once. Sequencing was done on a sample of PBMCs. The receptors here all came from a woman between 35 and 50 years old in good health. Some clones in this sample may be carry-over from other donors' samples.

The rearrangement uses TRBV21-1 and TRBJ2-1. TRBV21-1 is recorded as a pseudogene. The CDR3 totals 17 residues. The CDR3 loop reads CASSLMHGNFSYNEQFF. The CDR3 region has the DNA TGTGCCAGCAGCCTTATGCATGGGAATTTCTCCTACAATGAGCAGTTCTTC.

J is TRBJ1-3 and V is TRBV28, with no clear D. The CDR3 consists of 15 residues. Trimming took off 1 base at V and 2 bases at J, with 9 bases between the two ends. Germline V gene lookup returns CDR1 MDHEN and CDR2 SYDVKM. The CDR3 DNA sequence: TGTGCCAGCAGTTTATTTGGAGGCACTGGAAACACCATATATTTT. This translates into CASSLFGGTGNTIYF. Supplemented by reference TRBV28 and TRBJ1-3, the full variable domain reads DVKVTQSSRYLVKRTGEKVFLECVQDMDHENMFWYRQDPGLGLRLIYFSYDVKMKEKGDIPEGYSVSREKKERFSLILESASTNQTSMYLCASSLFGGTGNTIYFGEGSWLTVV.

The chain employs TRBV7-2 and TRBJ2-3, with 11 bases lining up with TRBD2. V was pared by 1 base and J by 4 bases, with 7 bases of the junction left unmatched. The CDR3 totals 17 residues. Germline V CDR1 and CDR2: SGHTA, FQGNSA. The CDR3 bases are TGTGCCAGCAGCTTAGTTAGCGGGAGGGCCGTAGCAGATACGCAGTATTTT. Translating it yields CASSLVSGRAVADTQYF.

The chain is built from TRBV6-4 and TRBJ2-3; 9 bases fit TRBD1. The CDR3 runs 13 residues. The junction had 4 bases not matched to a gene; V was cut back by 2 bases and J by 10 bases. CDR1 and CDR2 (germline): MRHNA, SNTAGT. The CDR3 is CASSDAGQGPQYF. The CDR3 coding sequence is TGTGCCAGCAGTGACGCGGGACAGGGACCGCAGTATTTT.

CDR3 coding DNA: TGTGCCTGGAGTGTACGGACTAGCGGGAGGGATGAGCAGTTCTTC. It specifies CAWSVRTSGRDEQFF. V gene TRBV30 combines with J gene TRBJ2-1; TRBD2 matches 15 bases. CDR3 length: 15 amino acids. Germline V CDR1 and CDR2: GTSNPN, SVGIG (reference sequence). The ends lost 0 bases at V and 8 bases at J; junction bases unmatched: 2.

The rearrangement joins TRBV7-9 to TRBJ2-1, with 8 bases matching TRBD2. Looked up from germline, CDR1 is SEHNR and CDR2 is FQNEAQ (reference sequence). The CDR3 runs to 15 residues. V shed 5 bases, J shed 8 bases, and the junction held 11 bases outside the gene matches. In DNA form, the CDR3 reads TGTGCCAGCAGCAGCCCGGGACTAGGATTCCATGAGCAGTTCTTC. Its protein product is CASSSPGLGFHEQFF.

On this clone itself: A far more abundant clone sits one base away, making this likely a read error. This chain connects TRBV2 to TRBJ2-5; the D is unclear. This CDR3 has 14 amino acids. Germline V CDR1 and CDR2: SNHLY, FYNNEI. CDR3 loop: CASMGPPRAETRYF. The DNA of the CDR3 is TGTGCCAGCATGGGCCCCCCCCGCGCGGAGACCCGGTACTTC.

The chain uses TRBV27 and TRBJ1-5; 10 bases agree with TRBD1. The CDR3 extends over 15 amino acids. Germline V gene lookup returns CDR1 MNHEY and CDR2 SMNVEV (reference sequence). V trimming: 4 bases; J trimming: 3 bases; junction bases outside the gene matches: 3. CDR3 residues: CASSSGTGANQPQHF. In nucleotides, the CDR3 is TGTGCCAGCAGTTCCGGGACAGGGGCCAATCAGCCCCAGCATTTT.

The CDR3, as DNA: TGCGCCAGCAGCTTGGCTCCCGATTACGAGCAGTACTTC. This gives the protein CASSLAPDYEQYF. This chain joins TRBV5-1 and TRBJ2-7; D call uncertain. Germline CDR1 reads SGHRS; CDR2 reads YFSETQ. The germline V and J ends were trimmed by 0 bases and 4 bases, with 8 bases remaining between them. The CDR3 length is 13 residues. Variable domain in full (rest from reference TRBV5-1 and TRBJ2-7): KAGVTQTPRYLIKTRGQQVTLSCSPISGHRSVSWYQQTPGQGLQFLFEYFSETQRNKGNFPGRFSGRQFSNSRSEMNVSTLELGDSALYLCASSLAPDYEQYFGPGTRLTVT.

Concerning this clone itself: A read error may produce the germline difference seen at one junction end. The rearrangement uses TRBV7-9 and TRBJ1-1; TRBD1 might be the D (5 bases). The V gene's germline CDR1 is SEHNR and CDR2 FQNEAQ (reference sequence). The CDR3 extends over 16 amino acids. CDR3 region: CASSFPSRRVKTEAFF. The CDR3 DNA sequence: TGTGCCAGCAGCTTTCCCTCCCGCAGGGTGAAGACTGAAGCTTTCTTT.